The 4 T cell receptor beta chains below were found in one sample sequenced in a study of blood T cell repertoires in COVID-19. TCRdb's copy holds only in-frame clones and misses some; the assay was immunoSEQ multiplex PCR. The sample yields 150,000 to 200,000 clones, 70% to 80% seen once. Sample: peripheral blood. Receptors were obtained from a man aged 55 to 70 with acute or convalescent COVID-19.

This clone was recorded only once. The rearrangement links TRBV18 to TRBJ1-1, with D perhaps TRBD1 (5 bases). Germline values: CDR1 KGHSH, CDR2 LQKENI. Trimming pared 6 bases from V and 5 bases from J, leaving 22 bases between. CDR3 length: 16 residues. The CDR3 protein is CASSAVFQGERTEAFF. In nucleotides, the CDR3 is TGTGCCAGCTCCGCCGTATTCCAGGGCGAGAGGACTGAAGCTTTCTTT.

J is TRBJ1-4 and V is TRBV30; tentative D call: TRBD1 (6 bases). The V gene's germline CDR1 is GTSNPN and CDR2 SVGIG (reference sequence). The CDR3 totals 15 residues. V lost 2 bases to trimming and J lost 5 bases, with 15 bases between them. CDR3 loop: CAWSTLDRFNEKLFF. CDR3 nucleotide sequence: TGTGCCTGGAGTACCTTGGACAGATTCAATGAAAAACTGTTTTTT. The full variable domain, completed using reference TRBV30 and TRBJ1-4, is SQTIHQWPATLVQPVGSPLSLECTVEGTSNPNLYWYRQAAGRGLQLLFYSVGIGQISSEVPQNLSASRPQDRQFILSSKKLLLSDSGFYLCAWSTLDRFNEKLFFGSGTQLSVL.

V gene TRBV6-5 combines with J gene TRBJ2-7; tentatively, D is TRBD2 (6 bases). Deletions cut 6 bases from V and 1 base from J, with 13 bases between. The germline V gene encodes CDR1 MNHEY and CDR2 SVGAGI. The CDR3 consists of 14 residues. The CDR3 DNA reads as TGTGCCAGCAGGCGGGACCCCTGGTCCTACGAGCAGTACTTC. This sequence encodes CASRRDPWSYEQYF.

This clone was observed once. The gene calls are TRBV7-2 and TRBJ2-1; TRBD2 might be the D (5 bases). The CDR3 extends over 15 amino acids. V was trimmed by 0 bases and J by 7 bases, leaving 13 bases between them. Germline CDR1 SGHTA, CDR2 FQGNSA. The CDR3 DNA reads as TGTGCCAGCAGCTTAGCCTTTAGCGCCCAAAATGAGCAGTTCTTC. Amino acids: CASSLAFSAQNEQFF.